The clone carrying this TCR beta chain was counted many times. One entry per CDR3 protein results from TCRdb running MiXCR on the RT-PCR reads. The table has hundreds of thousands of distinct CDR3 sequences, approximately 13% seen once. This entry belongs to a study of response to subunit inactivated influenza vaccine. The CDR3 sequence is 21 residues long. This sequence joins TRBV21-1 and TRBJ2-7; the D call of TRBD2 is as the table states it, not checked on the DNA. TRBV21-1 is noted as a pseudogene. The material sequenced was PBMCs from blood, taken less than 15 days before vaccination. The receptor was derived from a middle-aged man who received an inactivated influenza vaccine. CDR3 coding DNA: TGTGCCAGCAGCAAATTAACTTTCGCTAGCATCCTCCACCAAGGCTCCTACGAGCAGTACTTC. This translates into CASSKLTFASILHQGSYEQYF.